The 19 T cell receptor beta chains listed next were all sequenced from one sample in a study of early T cells in non-severe SARS-CoV-2 infection. MiXCR was run by TCRdb on the 5' RACE reads, yielding one entry per CDR3 protein. Among over 60,000 distinct CDR3 sequences listed, 11% were seen once. This specimen consisted of whole blood, obtained at baseline. Source of these receptors: an adult who was a healthcare worker with PCR-confirmed SARS-CoV-2 infection or an uninfected control (not recorded which).

This clonotype was counted between two and nine times. The chain employs TRBV5-1 and TRBJ2-2; the D gene is possibly TRBD2 (5 bases). The CDR3 is made up of 15 amino acids. V shed 4 bases and J shed 5 bases, with 15 bases lying between them. Germline CDR1 is SGHRS and CDR2 is YFSETQ. The CDR3 DNA is TGCGCCAGCAGCCTACTCCCGGGGAATACCGGGGAGCTGTTTTTT. Protein: CASSLLPGNTGELFF.

This chain joins TRBV21-1 and TRBJ2-5; the listed D gene, TRBD1, was not tested against the DNA. TRBV21-1 is flagged as a pseudogene. This CDR3 comprises 14 residues. The CDR3 protein is CASSKGDGKETQYF. DNA for the CDR3: TGTGCCAGCAGCAAAGGGGACGGAAAAGAGACCCAGTACTTC.

In its sample, this clonotype was seen a few times. The chain uses TRBV12-3 or TRBV12-4 and TRBJ2-5, with 9 bases that match TRBD2. With 3 bases clipped from V and 5 bases from J, the junction kept 16 bases outside the gene matches. The CDR3 extends over 18 amino acids. DNA of the CDR3: TGTGCCAGCAGTTTGGACTTGCGGGGGGGTGGTTTTCGGGAGACCCAGTACTTC. This sequence encodes CASSLDLRGGGFRETQYF.

This chain links TRBV5-1 with TRBJ1-1, with D possibly TRBD1 on 5 matching bases. V lost 0 bases and J lost 3, with 15 bases in between. Looked up from germline, CDR1 is SGHRS and CDR2 is YFSETQ. This CDR3 comprises 16 residues. The chain's CDR3 is CASSLAGGGGHTEAFF. The CDR3 DNA follows: TGCGCCAGCAGCTTGGCCGGGGGAGGAGGTCACACTGAAGCTTTCTTT.

This clonotype has a count of ten or more. The V call is TRBV5-1, the J call TRBJ2-2; 7 bases align to TRBD1. The V segment lost 4 bases and the J segment 4 bases; nucleotides outside the gene matches: 7. This CDR3 is 15 amino acids long. Germline V gene lookup returns CDR1 SGHRS and CDR2 YFSETQ. The CDR3 here is CASSGGQTGTGELFF. CDR3 bases: TGCGCCAGCAGCGGGGGACAGACGGGCACCGGGGAGCTGTTTTTT.

V usage is TRBV19 and J usage is TRBJ1-2, with 7 bases lining up with TRBD1. The CDR3 totals 14 residues. J was trimmed by 5 bases and V by 3 bases; bases with no gene match: 6. Germline V CDR1 and CDR2: LNHDA, SQIVND (reference sequence). The CDR3 region is CASSIVGQTYGYTF. Here the CDR3 DNA reads TGTGCCAGTAGTATTGTGGGACAGACGTATGGCTACACCTTC.

Many counts were recorded for this clonotype. CDR3 loop: CSGSSDGYTF. CDR3 bases: TGCAGCGGGAGCTCGGATGGCTACACCTTC. The rearrangement joins TRBV29-1 to TRBJ1-2, with unresolved D. This CDR3 contains 10 residues. Germline loops: CDR1 SQVTM, CDR2 ANQGSEA. V lost 7 bases and J 6 bases, leaving 9 bases between the germline ends.

This clonotype was seen once. The rearrangement joins TRBV3-2 to TRBJ2-1. TRBV3-2 is deemed a pseudogene. CDR3 length: 12 residues. The CDR3 is CASSRRLGEQFF. In DNA form, the CDR3 reads TGTGCCAGCAGCCGCCGACTTGGTGAGCAGTTCTTC.

CDR3 in DNA: TGTGCCAGCAGCTTAGGAGACAGGGGGTTTTCTCTCGGCTATGGCTACACCTTC. The encoded protein is CASSLGDRGFSLGYGYTF. The chain links TRBV7-9 to TRBJ1-2; the match to TRBD1 covers 9 bases. The V segment lost 1 base and the J segment 4 bases; nucleotides outside the gene matches: 13. This CDR3 has 18 amino acids. Germline CDR1 reads SEHNR; CDR2 reads FQNEAQ (reference sequence).

The chain joins TRBV18 to TRBJ1-5, with a weak D call TRBD1 (5 bases). The CDR3 covers 15 residues. CDR1 is KGHSH and CDR2 is LQKENI in the germline V gene. V was shortened by 1 base and J by 3 bases, with 10 bases between the two germline ends. The CDR3 here is CASSPHRGPNQPQHF. CDR3 in DNA: TGTGCCAGCTCACCACATCGGGGCCCCAATCAGCCCCAGCATTTT.

The chain links TRBV15 to TRBJ1-2, with 7 bases matching TRBD1. The CDR3 is 14 amino acids. The V gene end was trimmed by 1 base and the J gene end by 7 bases; junction bases not matched to a gene: 6. The V gene's germline CDR1 is LNHNV and CDR2 YYDKDF (reference sequence). DNA for the CDR3: TGTGCCACCAGCAGAGCCGGGACAGCGGGTGGCTACACCTTC. Translated, it gives CATSRAGTAGGYTF.

There are many counts of this clonotype. The chain employs TRBV6-1 and TRBJ2-1; 7 nucleotides align to TRBD2. Germline values: CDR1 MNHNS, CDR2 SASEGT. Unmatched junction bases numbered 16, after V lost 6 bases and J lost 5 bases. CDR3 length: 17 amino acids. In DNA form, the CDR3 reads TGTGCCAGCAGCCCCCAACGAGCGGGGTTATGGAACAATGAGCAGTTCTTC. This translates into CASSPQRAGLWNNEQFF.

This chain links TRBV11-2 with TRBJ1-2, with D uncertain. Germline-derived CDR1 and CDR2 are SGHAT and FQNNGV. The CDR3 runs to 13 residues. Trimming cost V 5 bases and J 6 bases, with 13 bases left between them. Here the CDR3 DNA reads TGTGCCAGCAGCGCACTGGTATCTAATGGCTACACCTTC. Its protein product is CASSALVSNGYTF.

V is TRBV5-1 and J is TRBJ2-3; 11 bases match TRBD2. V was clipped by 9 bases and J by 6 bases; unmatched bases: 6. Germline V gene sequence: CDR1 SGHRS, CDR2 YFSETQ. This CDR3 comprises 13 residues. The CDR3: CATRTSGLDTQYF. The CDR3 nucleotides read TGCGCCACCCGGACTAGCGGGCTTGATACGCAGTATTTT.

CDR3 DNA sequence: TGCAGTGCTAGAGAGGGAGGGCCGAGGGGCTACACCTTC. Residues: CSAREGGPRGYTF. This chain joins TRBV20-1 and TRBJ1-2; D unclear. Germline loops: CDR1 DFQATT, CDR2 SNEGSKA (reference sequence). The germline V and J ends were trimmed by 0 bases and 8 bases, with 13 bases remaining between them. CDR3 length: 13 amino acids.

This clonotype was counted ten times or more. The chain has TRBV6-1 and TRBJ1-4; TRBD1 matches at 8 bases. CDR1 MNHNS and CDR2 SASEGT come from the germline V gene. The CDR3 spans 13 residues. Germline trimming cut 11 bases from V and 2 bases from J; bases unmatched to any gene: 4. The CDR3 DNA reads as TGTGCCTCCGACAGGGGTACTAATGAAAAACTGTTTTTT. Its translation: CASDRGTNEKLFF.

This clonotype was counted a few times. The chain couples TRBV4-3 to TRBJ1-2, with no clear D. The V gene lost 2 bases and the J gene lost 10 bases, with 17 bases spanning the gap. Germline V gene sequence: CDR1 LGHNA, CDR2 YSLEER. The CDR3 sequence is 14 residues long. CDR3 in DNA: TGCGCCAGCAGCCAAACCCCGGCAGCTCTGAACTACACCTTC. This gives the protein CASSQTPAALNYTF.

This clonotype was picked up a small number of times. Written as DNA, the CDR3 is TGTGCCAGCACCCGGGGGGGCCGGGAGACCCAGTACTTC. This gives the protein CASTRGGRETQYF. This chain connects TRBV2 to TRBJ2-5, with 8 bases identical to TRBD2. Per germline, CDR1 SNHLY and CDR2 FYNNEI. V was pared by 7 bases and J by 5 bases, with 6 bases of the junction left unmatched. This CDR3 has 13 amino acids.

This clonotype was observed a few times. The rearrangement uses TRBV30 and TRBJ2-2; D remains ambiguous. The length of the CDR3 is 13 residues. V was cut by 5 bases and J by 5 bases, with 12 bases left in between. The germline V gene has CDR1 GTSNPN and CDR2 SVGIG (reference sequence). CDR3 region: CAWALMGTGELFF. DNA for the CDR3: TGTGCCTGGGCCCTGATGGGGACCGGGGAGCTGTTTTTT.